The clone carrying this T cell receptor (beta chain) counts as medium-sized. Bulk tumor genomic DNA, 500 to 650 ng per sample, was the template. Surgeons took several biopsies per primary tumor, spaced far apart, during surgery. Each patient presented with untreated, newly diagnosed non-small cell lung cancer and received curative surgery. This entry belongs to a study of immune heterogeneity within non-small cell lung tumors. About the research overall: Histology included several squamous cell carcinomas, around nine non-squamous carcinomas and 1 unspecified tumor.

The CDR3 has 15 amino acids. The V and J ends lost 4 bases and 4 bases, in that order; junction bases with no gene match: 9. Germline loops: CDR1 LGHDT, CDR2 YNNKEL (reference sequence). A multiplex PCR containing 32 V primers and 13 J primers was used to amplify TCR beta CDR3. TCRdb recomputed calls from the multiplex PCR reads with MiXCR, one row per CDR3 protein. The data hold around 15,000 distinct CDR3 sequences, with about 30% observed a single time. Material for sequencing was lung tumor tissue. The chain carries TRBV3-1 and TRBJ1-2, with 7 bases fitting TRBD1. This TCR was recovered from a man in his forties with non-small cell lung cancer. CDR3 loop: CASSPFVQGGYGYTF. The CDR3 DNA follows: TGTGCCAGCAGCCCCTTCGTTCAGGGGGGCTATGGCTACACCTTC.